The 19 T cell receptor beta chains in this list originate from one sample, sequenced in a study of cytotoxic CD8 clonotypes in ibrutinib-treated CLL. TCRdb's table, derived via immunoSEQ multiplex PCR, lists solely in-frame clones and lacks some. The sample lists roughly 180,000 clones, 72% occurring once. This specimen was PBMCs, taken after 24 months of ibrutinib treatment. All receptors derive from a human donor with chronic lymphocytic leukemia.

This chain connects TRBV6-1 to TRBJ2-7; TRBD1 matches at 7 bases. In germline, CDR1 is MNHNS, CDR2 SASEGT. This CDR3 has 15 residues. V trimming: 4 bases; J trimming: 2 bases; junction bases outside the gene matches: 8. CDR3 coding DNA: TGTGCCAGCAGTGGACGGACAGGATCCCCCTACGAGCAGTACTTC. It codes for CASSGRTGSPYEQYF.

The chain is built from TRBV7-9 and TRBJ2-5; D may match TRBD1 or TRBD2 (5 bases each). V gave up 3 bases and J gave up 3 bases, with 17 bases separating them. The CDR3 loop spans 16 amino acids. Per the germline V gene, CDR1 is SEHNR and CDR2 is FQNEAQ (reference sequence). This CDR3 is CASSFLGGSVKETQYF. The CDR3 DNA reads as TGTGCCAGCAGCTTTCTTGGGGGATCTGTAAAAGAGACCCAGTACTTC. Based on the CDR3 plus reference TRBV7-9 and TRBJ2-5, the full variable domain is DTGVSQNPRHKITKRGQNVTFRCDPISEHNRLYWYRQTLGQGPEFLTYFQNEAQLEKSRLLSDRFSAERPKGSFSTLEIQRTEQGDSAMYLCASSFLGGSVKETQYFGPGTRLLVL.

The rearrangement joins TRBV6-5 to TRBJ2-7, with a weak D call TRBD2 (6 bases). Trimming left V 6 bases short and J 2 bases short, with 17 bases between. The CDR3 extends over 15 amino acids. Germline V gene lookup returns CDR1 MNHEY and CDR2 SVGAGI. CDR3 DNA: TGTGCCAGCAGACCAATAGCGGAGAGACCCTACGAGCAGTACTTC. Protein product: CASRPIAERPYEQYF.

The gene calls are TRBV6-4 and TRBJ2-3, with D possibly being TRBD1 or TRBD2 (5 bases each). The CDR3 consists of 14 residues. Between the trimmed V and J ends, which lost 5 bases and 1 base, there was a span of 10 bases. Germline-derived CDR1 and CDR2 are MRHNA and SNTAGT. CDR3 nucleotide sequence: TGTGCCAGCAGTCGGGACGGAGGCACAGATACGCAGTATTTT. It translates to CASSRDGGTDTQYF.

This clone was counted a single time. The chain employs TRBV7-9 and TRBJ2-7, with D maybe TRBD2 (6 bases). The germline gives CDR1 SEHNR, CDR2 FQNEAQ (reference sequence). This CDR3 contains 17 residues. V shed 1 base and J shed 3 bases, with 19 bases lying between them. The CDR3 loop reads CASSLVDPLEGLYEQYF. DNA for the CDR3: TGTGCCAGCAGCTTAGTTGACCCCCTGGAGGGCCTCTACGAGCAGTACTTC.

The rearrangement uses TRBV7-8 and TRBJ2-1; weak D call: TRBD2 (5 bases). The V gene's germline CDR1 is SGHVS and CDR2 FQNEAQ. V was trimmed by 2 bases and J by 7 bases, leaving 12 bases between them. There are 14 residues in the CDR3. Written as DNA, the CDR3 is TGTGCCAGCAGCTTAACTAGTAGGTATAATGAGCAGTTCTTC. Translated: CASSLTSRYNEQFF.

The chain combines TRBV4-2 with TRBJ2-7, with a possible D match to TRBD2 (5 bases). The V and J ends lost 0 bases and 4 bases respectively, with 13 bases between them. CDR3 length: 15 amino acids. Germline V lookup: CDR1 LGHNA, CDR2 YNFKEQ. The CDR3 DNA sequence: TGTGCCAGCAGCCAAGATCGGGGAGTAACGTACGAGCAGTACTTC. As protein: CASSQDRGVTYEQYF.

This clone showed up just once. The chain couples TRBV7-8 to TRBJ2-4, with D tentatively TRBD2 (5 bases). V lost 1 base and J 1 base, leaving 8 bases between the germline ends. In germline, CDR1 is SGHVS, CDR2 FQNEAQ. This CDR3 has 15 amino acids. CDR3 amino acids: CASSLVGVAKNIQYF. The CDR3, as DNA: TGTGCCAGCAGCTTAGTCGGGGTGGCCAAAAACATTCAGTACTTC.

V is TRBV12-5 and J is TRBJ1-1; 9 bases line up with TRBD1. Germline loops: CDR1 LGHNT, CDR2 FRNRAP. Germline trimming cut 1 base from V and 2 bases from J; bases unmatched to any gene: 11. The CDR3 sequence is 18 residues long. CDR3 in DNA: TGTGCTAGTGGTTTGGCTAGGATCGGGGACAGGGCCAACACTGAAGCTTTCTTT. Translated, it gives CASGLARIGDRANTEAFF.

The chain links TRBV28 to TRBJ1-5; no definite D call. The CDR3 is made up of 14 amino acids. V was cut by 3 bases and J by 4 bases, with 10 bases left in between. Germline V lookup: CDR1 MDHEN, CDR2 SYDVKM. CDR3 sequence: CASSLRNRNQPQHF. CDR3 sequence (DNA): TGTGCCAGCAGTTTGCGAAACAGAAATCAGCCCCAGCATTTT.

The rearrangement links TRBV5-1 to TRBJ1-2, with D uncertain. The V gene's germline CDR1 is SGHRS and CDR2 YFSETQ. This CDR3 has 17 residues. V was cut by 1 base and J by 3 bases, with 19 bases left in between. CDR3 protein: CASSLIPLSPFDYGYTF. The CDR3 DNA reads TGCGCCAGCAGCTTGATCCCTCTCAGCCCTTTTGACTATGGCTACACCTTC.

The CDR3: CASTDRGRLTEAFF. The CDR3 DNA sequence: TGTGCCAGCACGGACAGGGGGCGACTCACTGAAGCTTTCTTT. The chain employs TRBV9 and TRBJ1-1, with 11 bases lining up with TRBD1. The trim removed 6 bases at V and 4 bases at J, leaving 5 bases unmatched. Germline-derived CDR1 and CDR2 are SGDLS and YYNGEE. CDR3 length: 14 residues.

This chain joins TRBV19 and TRBJ2-1; TRBD1 matches at 12 bases. Germline values: CDR1 LNHDA, CDR2 SQIVND (reference sequence). The ends lost 3 bases at V and 0 bases at J; junction bases unmatched: 15. CDR3 length: 21 residues. CDR3 sequence reads: CASSMGQGALGSGSSYNEQFF. The DNA of the CDR3 is TGTGCCAGTAGTATGGGACAGGGGGCTCTTGGTAGCGGGAGCTCCTACAATGAGCAGTTCTTC.

The V and J genes are TRBV15 and TRBJ2-2; D is perhaps TRBD2 (5 bases). Trimming took off 0 bases at V and 7 bases at J, with 12 bases between the two ends. Germline CDR1 LNHNV, CDR2 YYDKDF (reference sequence). The CDR3 length is 15 residues. CDR3 sequence (DNA): TGTGCCACCAGCAGAGATCAACTAGTCCTCGGGGAGCTGTTTTTT. As protein: CATSRDQLVLGELFF.

The rearrangement links TRBV11-2 to TRBJ2-7; the D gene is possibly TRBD1 (5 bases). V lost 1 base and J lost 3, with 13 bases in between. The CDR3 consists of 15 residues. The germline V gene encodes CDR1 SGHAT and CDR2 FQNNGV. This CDR3 is CASSLVPDSYYEQYF. CDR3 in DNA: TGTGCCAGCAGCTTAGTTCCCGACAGTTACTACGAGCAGTACTTC. The variable domain in full, with the rest retrieved from reference TRBV11-2 and TRBJ2-7, is EAGVAQSPRYKIIEKRQSVAFWCNPISGHATLYWYQQILGQGPKLLIQFQNNGVVDDSQLPKDRFSAERLKGVDSTLKIQPAKLEDSAVYLCASSLVPDSYYEQYFGPGTRLTVT.

The V gene is TRBV2, the J gene TRBJ2-7; TRBD2 aligns across 9 bases. The CDR3 length is 14 residues. CDR1 is SNHLY and CDR2 is FYNNEI in the germline V gene. The junction had 15 bases not matched to a gene; V was cut back by 11 bases and J by 7 bases. The CDR3 is CAGKAGGSGGEQYF. The CDR3 DNA follows: TGTGCCGGAAAAGCGGGAGGATCCGGGGGGGAGCAGTACTTC.

This rearrangement joins TRBV6-4 to TRBJ2-1; 7 bases agree with TRBD2. This CDR3 has 17 residues. The ends lost 3 bases at V and 8 bases at J; junction bases unmatched: 16. Germline V gene sequence: CDR1 MRHNA, CDR2 SNTAGT. CDR3 nucleotide sequence: TGTGCCAGCAGTGAAATGATCGGGACTAAAGGTTACTATGAGCAGTTCTTC. Its translation: CASSEMIGTKGYYEQFF.

This chain joins TRBV7-2 and TRBJ1-1; D uncertain. Trimming took off 6 bases at V and 3 bases at J, with 11 bases between the two ends. The length of the CDR3 is 13 residues. The germline V gene has CDR1 SGHTA and CDR2 FQGNSA. CDR3 residues: CASRIQPDTEAFF. CDR3 nucleotides: TGTGCCAGCAGGATCCAACCGGACACTGAAGCTTTCTTT.

The gene calls are TRBV19 and TRBJ2-2, with TRBD1 identical over 9 bases. The germline V gene has CDR1 LNHDA and CDR2 SQIVND (reference sequence). With 5 bases clipped from V and 2 bases from J, the junction kept 3 bases outside the gene matches. The CDR3 contains 15 residues. CDR3 DNA sequence: TGTGCCAGTAGTTGGACAGGGGATAACACCGGGGAGCTGTTTTTT. Protein sequence: CASSWTGDNTGELFF.